This T cell receptor beta chain emerged from a study of T cells in Graves' hyperthyroidism and ophthalmopathy. This CDR3 contains 16 residues. In germline, CDR1 is KGHSH, CDR2 LQKENI. V trimming: 6 bases; J trimming: 3 bases; junction bases outside the gene matches: 8. As to this clonotype: A much larger clonotype is one base distant, so this may be a read error.

RNA transcripts were the template for amplifying TCR beta CDR3 regions. Primed by the HTBI set, a first-round RT-PCR was run on the TCR CDR3. TCRdb passed the multiplex PCR reads through MiXCR, listing each CDR3 protein once. This table holds a few hundred thousand distinct CDR3 sequences, 15% to 18% found once. The specimen sequenced was blood. The clonotype comes from a woman aged 18-29 years with Graves' hyperthyroidism. The chain links TRBV18 to TRBJ2-1, with TRBD1 matching over 10 bases. The CDR3 DNA reads TGTGCCAGCTCCCCTCCGGGACAGGGGAGCTACAATGAGCAGTTCTTC. As protein: CASSPPGQGSYNEQFF.